Presented here are 8 T cell receptor beta chains from one specimen sequenced in a study of control samples from healthy donors and cancer patients. Assay used: immunoSEQ multiplex PCR; TCRdb lists only in-frame clones, some missing. The table records around 170,000 clones, 85% to 95% of them present only once. Material: blood. These receptors were taken from a man aged 25 to 40 in good health.

The rearrangement uses TRBV5-4 and TRBJ1-1; tentatively, D is TRBD1 (5 bases). The V and J ends lost 3 bases and 4 bases respectively, with 13 bases between them. Germline lookup yields CDR1 SGHNT and CDR2 YYREEE (reference sequence). The CDR3 covers 14 residues. The CDR3 sequence is CASSSSGFSTEAFF. The DNA for the CDR3 is TGTGCCAGCAGCTCTTCAGGGTTTAGCACTGAAGCTTTCTTT.

CDR3 in amino acids: CASTLLSSGYTEAFF. For the CDR3, the DNA is TGCGCCAGCACCCTACTTAGTTCGGGATACACTGAAGCTTTCTTT. This chain joins TRBV5-1 and TRBJ1-1; no clear D gene. Trimming removed 6 bases at V and 3 bases at J, with 18 bases between. The CDR3 has 15 residues. Germline CDR1 is SGHRS and CDR2 is YFSETQ.

The count of this clone is one. The genes are TRBV15 and TRBJ2-1, with 11 bases that match TRBD2. The V segment lost 1 base and the J segment 8 bases; nucleotides outside the gene matches: 1. Germline values: CDR1 LNHNV, CDR2 YYDKDF (reference sequence). The length of the CDR3 is 14 residues. CDR3 nucleotide sequence: TGTGCCACCAGCAGAGGACTAGCGGGATATGAGCAGTTCTTC. It yields the protein CATSRGLAGYEQFF.

This clone was observed a handful of times. The gene calls are TRBV7-9 and TRBJ1-1, with D hard to call. The CDR3 extends over 14 amino acids. V gave up 5 bases and J gave up 0 bases, with 10 bases separating them. Germline V gives CDR1 SEHNR, CDR2 FQNEAQ (reference sequence). CDR3 sequence: CASSPWGMNTEAFF. CDR3 in DNA: TGTGCCAGCAGCCCGTGGGGAATGAACACTGAAGCTTTCTTT.

The V and J genes are TRBV5-1 and TRBJ1-2; 7 bases line up with TRBD1. The ends lost 2 bases at V and 4 bases at J; junction bases unmatched: 11. The CDR3 consists of 16 residues. Germline-derived CDR1 and CDR2 are SGHRS and YFSETQ. CDR3 bases: TGCGCCAGCAGCTTCCGGGACAGCCTAGAGGCCTATGGCTACACCTTC. Translating it yields CASSFRDSLEAYGYTF.

The rearrangement uses TRBV9 and TRBJ2-1, with TRBD2 identical over 9 bases. V trimming: 0 bases; J trimming: 14 bases; junction bases outside the gene matches: 9. Germline V gives CDR1 SGDLS, CDR2 YYNGEE. This CDR3 has 14 amino acids. Here the CDR3 DNA reads TGTGCCAGCAGCGTAGATGAGCGGGGGGCGGTAGAGTTCTTC. Amino acids: CASSVDERGAVEFF.

The gene calls are TRBV24-1 and TRBJ2-3, with TRBD1 matching 8 bases. Trimming took 5 bases from V and 1 from J; bases not matched to a gene: 1. CDR1 is KGHDR, CDR2 SFDVKD, per germline. The CDR3 has 14 amino acids. CDR3 sequence (DNA): TGTGCCACCAGTGTGGGACAGGGCACAGATACGCAGTATTTT. As protein: CATSVGQGTDTQYF.

V usage is TRBV5-4 and J usage is TRBJ1-1; 9 bases map to TRBD1. With 5 bases clipped from V and 2 bases from J, the junction kept 13 bases outside the gene matches. The CDR3 runs 17 residues. CDR1 is SGHNT, CDR2 YYREEE, per germline (reference sequence). The CDR3 DNA reads TGTGCCAGCAGTCAAACCGGGACAGGGAGACCTAACACTGAAGCTTTCTTT. Protein: CASSQTGTGRPNTEAFF. The full variable domain, its missing parts supplied by reference TRBV5-4 and TRBJ1-1, is ETGVTQSPTHLIKTRGQQVTLRCSSQSGHNTVSWYQQALGQGPQFIFQYYREEENGRGNFPPRFSGLQFPNYSSELNVNALELDDSALYLCASSQTGTGRPNTEAFFGQGTRLTVV.